This T cell receptor (beta chain) originates from a study of T cell responses to AZD1222 COVID-19 vaccine. TCRdb's table, derived via immunoSEQ multiplex PCR, lists solely in-frame clones and lacks some. The table shows approximately 220,000 clones, with 85% to 95% occurring only once. Worth noting for this clone: Antigen unknown.

CDR3 length equals 14 residues. In germline, CDR1 is SEHNR, CDR2 FQNEAQ (reference sequence). V was clipped by 2 bases and J by 5 bases, with 12 bases between them. General study results and limits: Only a handful of AZD1222 recipients tested seropositive at baseline. An increase in Spike-specific TCR breadth and depth was observed after two AZD1222 doses. Across the whole spike, CD4 TCRs peaked at regions 160-218 and 743-854.

The clonotype was recovered from an adult in good health. This chain links TRBV7-9 with TRBJ2-5; tentatively, D is TRBD2 (5 bases). The sample here was peripheral blood, taken on day 0 of MenACWY control vaccination. The CDR3 DNA sequence: TGTGCCAGCAGCTTAATGAGGGATGATGAGACCCAGTACTTC. It yields the protein CASSLMRDDETQYF.